The source of this TCR beta chain is a study of technical replicates of blood from several donors. V shed 6 bases, J shed 5 bases, and the junction held 13 bases outside the gene matches. The CDR3 consists of 16 residues. The germline CDR1 and CDR2 sequences are MNHNY and SVGAGI (reference sequence). Sequenced by immunoSEQ multiplex PCR; TCRdb stores in-frame clones only, minus some. The table shows about 81,000 clones, with over 75% occurring only once. Sequenced material: PBMCs. V gene TRBV6-6 combines with J gene TRBJ1-1; TRBD1 aligns across 9 bases. The sequence derives from a human donor in good health. Some clones in this sample may be carry-over from other donors' samples. CDR3 protein: CASRSPGTGSRTEAFF. CDR3 DNA sequence: TGTGCCAGCAGAAGCCCCGGGACAGGGAGTCGTACTGAAGCTTTCTTT.